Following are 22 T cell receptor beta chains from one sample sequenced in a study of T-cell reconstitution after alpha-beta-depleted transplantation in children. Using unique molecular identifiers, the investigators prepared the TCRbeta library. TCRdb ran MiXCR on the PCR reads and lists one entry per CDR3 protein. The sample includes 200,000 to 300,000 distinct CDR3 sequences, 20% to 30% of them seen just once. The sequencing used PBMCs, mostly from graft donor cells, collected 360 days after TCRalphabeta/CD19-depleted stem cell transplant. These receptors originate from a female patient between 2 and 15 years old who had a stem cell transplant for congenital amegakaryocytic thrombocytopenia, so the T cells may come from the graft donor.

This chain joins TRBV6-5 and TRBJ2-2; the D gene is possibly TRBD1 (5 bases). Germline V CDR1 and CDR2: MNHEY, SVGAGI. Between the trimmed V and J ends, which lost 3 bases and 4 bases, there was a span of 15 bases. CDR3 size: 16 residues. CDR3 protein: CASSYGSGASTGELFF. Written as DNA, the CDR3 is TGTGCCAGCAGTTATGGTAGTGGGGCCTCCACCGGGGAGCTGTTTTTT.

The CDR3 DNA sequence: TGTGCCAGCAGTTACGGGACATCCTACGAGCAGTACTTC. Protein product: CASSYGTSYEQYF. V is TRBV6-5 and J is TRBJ2-7; tentatively, D is TRBD1 (6 bases). The CDR3 spans 13 residues. Per germline, CDR1 MNHEY and CDR2 SVGAGI. V was trimmed by 2 bases and J by 1 base, leaving 6 bases between them.

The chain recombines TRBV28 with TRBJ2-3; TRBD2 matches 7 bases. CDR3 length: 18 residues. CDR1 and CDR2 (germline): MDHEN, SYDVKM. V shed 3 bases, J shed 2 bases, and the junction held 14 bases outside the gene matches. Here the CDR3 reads CASSLPLGLGPTTDTQYF. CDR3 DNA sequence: TGTGCCAGCAGTTTGCCACTAGGACTAGGGCCCACCACAGATACGCAGTATTTT.

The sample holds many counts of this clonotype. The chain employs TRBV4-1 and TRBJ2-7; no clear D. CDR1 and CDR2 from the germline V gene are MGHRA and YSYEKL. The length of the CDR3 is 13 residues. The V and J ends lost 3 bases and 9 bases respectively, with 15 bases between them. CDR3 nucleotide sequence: TGCGCCAGCAGCCAGGTCCTGTTCCGCGGGCAGTACTTC. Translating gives CASSQVLFRGQYF.

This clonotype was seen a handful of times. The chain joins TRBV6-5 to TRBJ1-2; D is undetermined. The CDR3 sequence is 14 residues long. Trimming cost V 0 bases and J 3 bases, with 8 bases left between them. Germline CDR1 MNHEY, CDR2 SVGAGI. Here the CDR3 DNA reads TGTGCCAGCAGTTACTCCGACGGGGACTATGGCTACACCTTC. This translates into CASSYSDGDYGYTF.

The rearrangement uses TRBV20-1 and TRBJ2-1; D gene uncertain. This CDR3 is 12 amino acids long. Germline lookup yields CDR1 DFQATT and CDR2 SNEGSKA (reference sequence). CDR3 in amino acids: CRPSSSYNEQFF. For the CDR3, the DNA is TGCAGGCCTTCCTCTTCCTACAATGAGCAGTTCTTC.

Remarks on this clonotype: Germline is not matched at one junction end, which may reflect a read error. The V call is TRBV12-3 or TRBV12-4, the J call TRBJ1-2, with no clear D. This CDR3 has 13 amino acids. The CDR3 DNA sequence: TGTGACAGCAGTTTTTCGTCGGGGAATGGCTACACCTTC. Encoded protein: CDSSFSSGNGYTF.

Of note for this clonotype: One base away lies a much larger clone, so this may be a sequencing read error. As DNA, the CDR3 is TGCAGTGCTGGATACAGGGGATTCACAGATAAGCAGTATTTT. It translates to CSAGYRGFTDKQYF. The chain employs TRBV20-1 and TRBJ2-3, with 7 bases identical to TRBD1. Germline V gives CDR1 DFQATT, CDR2 SNEGSKA (reference sequence). The CDR3 loop spans 14 amino acids.

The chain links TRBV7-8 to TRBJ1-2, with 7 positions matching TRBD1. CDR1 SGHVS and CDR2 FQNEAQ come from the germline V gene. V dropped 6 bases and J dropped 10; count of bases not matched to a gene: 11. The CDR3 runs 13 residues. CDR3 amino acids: CASSHLQTGIYTF. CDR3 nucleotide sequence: TGTGCCAGCAGTCACCTCCAGACAGGGATCTACACCTTC.

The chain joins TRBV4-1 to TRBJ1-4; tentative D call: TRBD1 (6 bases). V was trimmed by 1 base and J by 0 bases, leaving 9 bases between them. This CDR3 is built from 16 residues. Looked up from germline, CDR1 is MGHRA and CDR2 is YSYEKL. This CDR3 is CASSQAQGATNEKLFF. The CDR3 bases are TGCGCCAGCAGCCAAGCACAGGGAGCAACTAATGAAAAACTGTTTTTT.

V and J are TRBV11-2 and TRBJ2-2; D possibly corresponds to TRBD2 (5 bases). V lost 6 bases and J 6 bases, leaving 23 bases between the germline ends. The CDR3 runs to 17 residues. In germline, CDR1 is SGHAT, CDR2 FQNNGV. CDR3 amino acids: CASSVTSGVVRAGELFF. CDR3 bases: TGTGCCAGCAGTGTTACGTCCGGGGTCGTTCGGGCCGGGGAGCTGTTTTTT.

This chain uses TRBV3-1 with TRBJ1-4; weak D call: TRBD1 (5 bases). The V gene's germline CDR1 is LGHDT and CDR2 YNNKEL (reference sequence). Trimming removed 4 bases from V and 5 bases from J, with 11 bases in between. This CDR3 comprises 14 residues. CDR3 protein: CASSPGTFNEKLFF. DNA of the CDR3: TGTGCCAGCAGCCCGGGGACGTTCAATGAAAAACTGTTTTTT.

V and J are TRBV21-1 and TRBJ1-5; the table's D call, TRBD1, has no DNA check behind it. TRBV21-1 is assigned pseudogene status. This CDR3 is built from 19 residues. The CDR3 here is CASSKVEGRTGPFNQPQHF. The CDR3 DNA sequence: TGTGCCAGCAGCAAAGTCGAAGGTAGGACAGGTCCCTTCAATCAGCCCCAGCATTTT.

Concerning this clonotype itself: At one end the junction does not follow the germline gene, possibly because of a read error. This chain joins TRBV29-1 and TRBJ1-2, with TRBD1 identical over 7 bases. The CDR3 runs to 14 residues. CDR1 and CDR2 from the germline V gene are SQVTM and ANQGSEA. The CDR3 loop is CSVEGDSRGYGYTF. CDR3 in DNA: TGCAGCGTGGAAGGGGACAGTCGGGGCTATGGCTACACCTTC.

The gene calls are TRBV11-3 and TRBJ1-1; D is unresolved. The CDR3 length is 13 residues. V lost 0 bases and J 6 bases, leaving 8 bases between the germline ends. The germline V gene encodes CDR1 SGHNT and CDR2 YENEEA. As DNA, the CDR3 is TGTGCCAGCAGCTTAGATACCAGATCTGAAGCTTTCTTT. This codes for CASSLDTRSEAFF.

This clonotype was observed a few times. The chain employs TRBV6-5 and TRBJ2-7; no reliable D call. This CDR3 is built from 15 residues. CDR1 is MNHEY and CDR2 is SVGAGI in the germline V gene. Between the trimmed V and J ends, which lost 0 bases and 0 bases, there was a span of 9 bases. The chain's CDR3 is CASSYSIVPSYEQYF. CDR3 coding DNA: TGTGCCAGCAGTTACTCGATTGTACCCTCCTACGAGCAGTACTTC.

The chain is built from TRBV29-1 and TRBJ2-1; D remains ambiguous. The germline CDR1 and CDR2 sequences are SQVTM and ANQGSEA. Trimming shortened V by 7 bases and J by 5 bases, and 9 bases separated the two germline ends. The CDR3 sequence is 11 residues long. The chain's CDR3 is CSAEQNNEQFF. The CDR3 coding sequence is TGCAGCGCGGAGCAGAACAATGAGCAGTTCTTC.

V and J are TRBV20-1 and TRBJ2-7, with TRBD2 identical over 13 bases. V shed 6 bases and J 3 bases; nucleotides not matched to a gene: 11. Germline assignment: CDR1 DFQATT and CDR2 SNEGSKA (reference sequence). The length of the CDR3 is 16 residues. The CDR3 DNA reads TGCAGTGCCGGACTAGCGGGAGTCGGGTCCGGCTACGAGCAGTACTTC. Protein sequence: CSAGLAGVGSGYEQYF.

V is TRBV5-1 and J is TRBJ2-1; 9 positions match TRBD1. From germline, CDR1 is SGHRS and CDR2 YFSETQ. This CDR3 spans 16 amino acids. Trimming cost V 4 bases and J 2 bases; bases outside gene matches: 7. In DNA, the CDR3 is TGCGCCAGCAGCCCGTACAGGGGGCAGGCCTACAATGAGCAGTTCTTC. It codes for CASSPYRGQAYNEQFF.

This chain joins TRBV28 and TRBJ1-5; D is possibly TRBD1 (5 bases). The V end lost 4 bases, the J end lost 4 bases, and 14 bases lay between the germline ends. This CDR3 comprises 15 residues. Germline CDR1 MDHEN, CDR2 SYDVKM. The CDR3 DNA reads TGTGCCAGCAGTTCCGCGGGGGAAGGGAATCAGCCCCAGCATTTT. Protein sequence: CASSSAGEGNQPQHF.

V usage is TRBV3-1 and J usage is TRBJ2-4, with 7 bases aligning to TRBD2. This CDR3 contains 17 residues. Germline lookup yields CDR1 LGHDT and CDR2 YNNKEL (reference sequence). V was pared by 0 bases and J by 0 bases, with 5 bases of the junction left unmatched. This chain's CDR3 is CASSQDASGIAKNIQYF. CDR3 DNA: TGTGCCAGCAGCCAAGATGCTAGCGGAATAGCCAAAAACATTCAGTACTTC.

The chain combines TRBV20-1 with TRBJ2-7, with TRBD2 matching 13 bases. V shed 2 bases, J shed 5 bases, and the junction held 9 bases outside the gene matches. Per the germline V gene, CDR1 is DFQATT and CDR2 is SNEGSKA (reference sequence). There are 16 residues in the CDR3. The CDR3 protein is CSARQTSGRALDEQYF. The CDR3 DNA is TGCAGTGCTAGACAAACTAGCGGGAGGGCCTTGGACGAGCAGTACTTC.